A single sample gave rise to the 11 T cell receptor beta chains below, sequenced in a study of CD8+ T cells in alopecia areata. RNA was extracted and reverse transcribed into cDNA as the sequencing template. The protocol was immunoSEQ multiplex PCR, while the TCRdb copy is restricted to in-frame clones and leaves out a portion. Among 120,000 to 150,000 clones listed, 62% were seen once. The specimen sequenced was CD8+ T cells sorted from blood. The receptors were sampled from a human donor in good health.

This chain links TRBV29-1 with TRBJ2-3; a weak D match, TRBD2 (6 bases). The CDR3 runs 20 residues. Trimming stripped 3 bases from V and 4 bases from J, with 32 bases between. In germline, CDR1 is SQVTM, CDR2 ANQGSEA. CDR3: CSVDGELIADGMSKADTQYF. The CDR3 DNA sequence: TGCAGCGTTGATGGGGAACTTATAGCGGACGGCATGTCAAAGGCAGATACGCAGTATTTT.

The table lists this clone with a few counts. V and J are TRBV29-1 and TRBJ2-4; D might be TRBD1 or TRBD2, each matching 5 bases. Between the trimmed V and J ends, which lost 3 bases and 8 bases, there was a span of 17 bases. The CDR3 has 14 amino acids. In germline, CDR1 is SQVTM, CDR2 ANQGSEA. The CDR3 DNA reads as TGCAGCGTTGAGGGGACGGGGTACGGGGACATTCAGTACTTC. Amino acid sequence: CSVEGTGYGDIQYF.

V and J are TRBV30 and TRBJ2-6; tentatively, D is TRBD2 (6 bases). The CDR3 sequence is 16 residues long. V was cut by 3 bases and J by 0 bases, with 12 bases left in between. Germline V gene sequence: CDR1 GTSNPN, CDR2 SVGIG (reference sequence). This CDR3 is CAWSAGTASGANVLTF. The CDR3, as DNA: TGTGCCTGGAGCGCTGGGACTGCCTCTGGGGCCAACGTCCTGACTTTC.

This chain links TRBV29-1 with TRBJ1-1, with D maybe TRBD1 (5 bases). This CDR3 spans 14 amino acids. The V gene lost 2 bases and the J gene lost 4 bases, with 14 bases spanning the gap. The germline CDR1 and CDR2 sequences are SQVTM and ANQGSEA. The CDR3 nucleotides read TGCAGCGTTGAATCGGCAGGGATGAGCACTGAAGCTTTCTTT. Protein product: CSVESAGMSTEAFF.

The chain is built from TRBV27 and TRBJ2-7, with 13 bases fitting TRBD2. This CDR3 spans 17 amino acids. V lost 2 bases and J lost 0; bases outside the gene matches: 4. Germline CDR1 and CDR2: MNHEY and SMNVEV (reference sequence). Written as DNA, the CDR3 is TGTGCCAGCAGTTTAACTAGCGGGAGGGGTAGCTCCTACGAGCAGTACTTC. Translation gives CASSLTSGRGSSYEQYF.

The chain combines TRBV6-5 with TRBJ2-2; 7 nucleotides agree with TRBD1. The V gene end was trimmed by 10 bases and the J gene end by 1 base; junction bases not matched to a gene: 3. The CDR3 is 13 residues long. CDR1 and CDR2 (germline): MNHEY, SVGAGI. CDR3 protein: CATRQGNTGELFF. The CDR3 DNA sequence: TGTGCCACTCGACAGGGGAACACCGGGGAGCTGTTTTTT.

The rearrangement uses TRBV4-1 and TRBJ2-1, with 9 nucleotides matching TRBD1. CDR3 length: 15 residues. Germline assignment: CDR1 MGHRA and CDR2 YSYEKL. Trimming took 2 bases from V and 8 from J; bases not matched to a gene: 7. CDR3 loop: CASSQRDRAQDEQFF. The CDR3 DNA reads TGCGCCAGCAGCCAAAGGGACAGGGCACAGGATGAGCAGTTCTTC.

CDR3 sequence reads: CASSWDISNQPQHF. Here the CDR3 DNA reads TGTGCCAGCAGTTGGGACATTAGCAATCAGCCCCAGCATTTT. V gene TRBV28 combines with J gene TRBJ1-5; D is possibly TRBD1 (6 bases). The CDR3 runs 14 residues. The V and J ends lost 4 bases and 0 bases respectively, with 7 bases between them. From germline, CDR1 is MDHEN and CDR2 SYDVKM.

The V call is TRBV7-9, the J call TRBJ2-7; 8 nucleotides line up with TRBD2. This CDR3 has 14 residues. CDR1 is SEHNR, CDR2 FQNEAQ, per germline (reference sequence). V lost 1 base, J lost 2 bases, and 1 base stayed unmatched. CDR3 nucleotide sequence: TGTGCCAGCAGCTTAGTCGGGAGGGCCTACGAGCAGTACTTC. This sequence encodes CASSLVGRAYEQYF.

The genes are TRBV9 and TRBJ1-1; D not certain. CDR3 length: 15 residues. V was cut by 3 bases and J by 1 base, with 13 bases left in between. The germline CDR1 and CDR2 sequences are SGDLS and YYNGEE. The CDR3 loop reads CASSAGTLGNTEAFF. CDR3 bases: TGTGCCAGCAGCGCGGGAACATTGGGGAACACTGAAGCTTTCTTT. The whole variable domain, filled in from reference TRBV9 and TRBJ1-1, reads DSGVTQTPKHLITATGQRVTLRCSPRSGDLSVYWYQQSLDQGLQFLIQYYNGEERAKGNILERFSAQQFPDLHSELNLSSLELGDSALYFCASSAGTLGNTEAFFGQGTRLTVV.

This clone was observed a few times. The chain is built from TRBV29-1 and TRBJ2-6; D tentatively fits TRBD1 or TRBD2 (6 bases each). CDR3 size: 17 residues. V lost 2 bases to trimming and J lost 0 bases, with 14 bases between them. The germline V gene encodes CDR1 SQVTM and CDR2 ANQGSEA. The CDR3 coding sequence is TGCAGCGTTGAAAGTCGGGGGCGGAACTCTGGGGCCAACGTCCTGACTTTC. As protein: CSVESRGRNSGANVLTF. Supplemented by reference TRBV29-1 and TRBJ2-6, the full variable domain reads SAVISQKPSRDICQRGTSLTIQCQVDSQVTMMFWYRQQPGQSLTLIATANQGSEATYESGFVIDKFPISRPNLTFSTLTVSNMSPEDSSIYLCSVESRGRNSGANVLTFGAGSRLTVL.